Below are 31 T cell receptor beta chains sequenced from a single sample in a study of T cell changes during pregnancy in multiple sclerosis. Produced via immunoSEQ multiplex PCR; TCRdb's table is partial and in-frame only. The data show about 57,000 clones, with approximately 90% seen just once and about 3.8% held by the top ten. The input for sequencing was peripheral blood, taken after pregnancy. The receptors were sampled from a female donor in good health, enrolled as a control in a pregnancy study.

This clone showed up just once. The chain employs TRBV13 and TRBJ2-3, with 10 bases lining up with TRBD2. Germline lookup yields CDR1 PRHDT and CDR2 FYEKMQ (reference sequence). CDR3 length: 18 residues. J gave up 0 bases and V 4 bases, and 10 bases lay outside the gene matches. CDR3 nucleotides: TGTGCCAGCAGCTCGAGAGGCCGGACTAGCGGAAGCACAGATACGCAGTATTTT. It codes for CASSSRGRTSGSTDTQYF.

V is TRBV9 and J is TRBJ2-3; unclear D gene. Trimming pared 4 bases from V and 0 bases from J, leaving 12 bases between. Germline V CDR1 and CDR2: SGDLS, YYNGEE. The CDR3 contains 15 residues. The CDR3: CASSPQVGSTDTQYF. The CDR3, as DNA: TGTGCCAGCAGCCCCCAAGTCGGGAGCACAGATACGCAGTATTTT.

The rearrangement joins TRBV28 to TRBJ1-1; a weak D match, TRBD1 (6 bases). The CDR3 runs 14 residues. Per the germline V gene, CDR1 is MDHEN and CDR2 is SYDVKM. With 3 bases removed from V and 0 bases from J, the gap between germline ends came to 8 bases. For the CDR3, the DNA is TGTGCCAGCAGTTTCCAGGGGATGAACACTGAAGCTTTCTTT. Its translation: CASSFQGMNTEAFF. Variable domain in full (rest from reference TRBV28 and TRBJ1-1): DVKVTQSSRYLVKRTGEKVFLECVQDMDHENMFWYRQDPGLGLRLIYFSYDVKMKEKGDIPEGYSVSREKKERFSLILESASTNQTSMYLCASSFQGMNTEAFFGQGTRLTVV.

CDR3 protein: CAGRSGTEAFF. In DNA form, the CDR3 reads TGTGCCGGTCGATCGGGCACTGAAGCTTTCTTT. V and J are TRBV6-4 and TRBJ1-1; D is undetermined. Germline-derived CDR1 and CDR2 are MRHNA and SNTAGT. V lost 11 bases and J lost 4, with 11 bases in between. CDR3 length: 11 amino acids.

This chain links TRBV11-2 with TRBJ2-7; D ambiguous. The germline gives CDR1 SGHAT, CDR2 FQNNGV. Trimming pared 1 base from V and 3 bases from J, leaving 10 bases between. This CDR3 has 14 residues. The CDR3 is CASSLGRQVYEQYF. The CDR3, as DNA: TGTGCCAGCAGCTTAGGTAGGCAGGTCTACGAGCAGTACTTC.

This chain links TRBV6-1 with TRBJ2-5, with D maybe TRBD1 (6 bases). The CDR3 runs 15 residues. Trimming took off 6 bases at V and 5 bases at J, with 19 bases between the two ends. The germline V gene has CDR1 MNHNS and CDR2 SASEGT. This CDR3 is CASRFGTPQRETQYF. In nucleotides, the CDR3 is TGTGCCAGCAGGTTCGGGACACCCCAGAGGGAGACCCAGTACTTC.

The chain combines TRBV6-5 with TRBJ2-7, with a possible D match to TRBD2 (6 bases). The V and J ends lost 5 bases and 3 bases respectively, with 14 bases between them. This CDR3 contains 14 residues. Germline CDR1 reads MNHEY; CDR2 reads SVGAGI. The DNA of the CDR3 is TGTGCCAGCAGTAGAGCCGGGACTGACTACGAGCAGTACTTC. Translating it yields CASSRAGTDYEQYF.

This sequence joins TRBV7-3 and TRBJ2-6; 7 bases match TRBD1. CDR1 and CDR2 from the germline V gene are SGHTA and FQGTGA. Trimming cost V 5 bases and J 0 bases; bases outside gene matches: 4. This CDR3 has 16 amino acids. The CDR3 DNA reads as TGTGCCAGCAGCGGCCAGGGGGTCTCTGGGGCCAACGTCCTGACTTTC. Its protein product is CASSGQGVSGANVLTF.

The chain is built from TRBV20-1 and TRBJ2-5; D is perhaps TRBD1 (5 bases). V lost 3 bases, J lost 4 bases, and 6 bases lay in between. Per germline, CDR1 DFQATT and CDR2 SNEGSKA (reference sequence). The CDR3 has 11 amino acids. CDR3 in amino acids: CSASQGETQYF. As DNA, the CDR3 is TGCAGTGCTAGTCAGGGAGAGACCCAGTACTTC.

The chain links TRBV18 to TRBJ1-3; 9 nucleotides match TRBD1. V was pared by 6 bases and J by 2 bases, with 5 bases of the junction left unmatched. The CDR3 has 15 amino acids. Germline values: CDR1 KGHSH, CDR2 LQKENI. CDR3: CASSGGTGTGNTIYF. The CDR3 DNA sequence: TGTGCCAGCTCCGGCGGGACAGGGACTGGAAACACCATATATTTT. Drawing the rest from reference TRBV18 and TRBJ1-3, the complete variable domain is NAGVMQNPRHLVRRRGQEARLRCSPMKGHSHVYWYRQLPEEGLKFMVYLQKENIIDESGMPKERFSAEFPKEGPSILRIQQVVRGDSAAYFCASSGGTGTGNTIYFGEGSWLTVV.

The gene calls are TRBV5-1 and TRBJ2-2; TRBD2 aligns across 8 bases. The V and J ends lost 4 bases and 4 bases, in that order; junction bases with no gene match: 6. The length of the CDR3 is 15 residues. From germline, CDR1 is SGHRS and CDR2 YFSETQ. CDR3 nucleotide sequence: TGCGCCAGCAGCCGGGGACTAGACAGCACCGGGGAGCTGTTTTTT. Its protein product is CASSRGLDSTGELFF.

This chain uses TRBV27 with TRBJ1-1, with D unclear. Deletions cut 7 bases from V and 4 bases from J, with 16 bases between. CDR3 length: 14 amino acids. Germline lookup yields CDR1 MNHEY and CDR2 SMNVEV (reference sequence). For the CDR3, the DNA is TGTGCCAGCATCCTTAGTCAAGGCGGCACTGAAGCTTTCTTT. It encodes CASILSQGGTEAFF.

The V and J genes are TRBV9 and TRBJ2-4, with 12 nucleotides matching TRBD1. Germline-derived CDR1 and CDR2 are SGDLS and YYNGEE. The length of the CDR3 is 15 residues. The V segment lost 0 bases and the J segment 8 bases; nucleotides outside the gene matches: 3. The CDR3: CASSVDGTGGDIQYF. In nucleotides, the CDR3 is TGTGCCAGCAGCGTAGACGGGACAGGGGGCGACATTCAGTACTTC.

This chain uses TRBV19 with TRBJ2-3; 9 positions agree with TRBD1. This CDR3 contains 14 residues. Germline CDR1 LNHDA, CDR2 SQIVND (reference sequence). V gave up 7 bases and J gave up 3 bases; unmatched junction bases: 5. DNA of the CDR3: TGTGCCAGTACCCCAGACAGGGGGACAGATACGCAGTATTTT. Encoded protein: CASTPDRGTDTQYF. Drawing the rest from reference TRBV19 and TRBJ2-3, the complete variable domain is DGGITQSPKYLFRKEGQNVTLSCEQNLNHDAMYWYRQDPGQGLRLIYYSQIVNDFQKGDIAEGYSVSREKKESFPLTVTSAQKNPTAFYLCASTPDRGTDTQYFGPGTRLTVL.

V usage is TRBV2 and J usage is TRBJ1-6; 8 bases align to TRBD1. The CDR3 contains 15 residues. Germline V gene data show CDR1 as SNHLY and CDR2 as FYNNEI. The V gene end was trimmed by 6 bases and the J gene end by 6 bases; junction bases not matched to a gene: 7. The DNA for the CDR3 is TGTGCCAGCAGAAGCAGGGGGCGGCTTAATTCACCCCTCCACTTT. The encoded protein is CASRSRGRLNSPLHF.

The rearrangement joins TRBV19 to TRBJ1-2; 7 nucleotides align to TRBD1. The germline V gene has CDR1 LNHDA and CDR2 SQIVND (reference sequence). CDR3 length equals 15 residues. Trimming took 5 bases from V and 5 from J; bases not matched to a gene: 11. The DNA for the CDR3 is TGTGCCAGTAGTTCAACAGCCGGGACAGATTATGGCTACACCTTC. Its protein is CASSSTAGTDYGYTF.

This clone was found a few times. The CDR3 sequence: CASSESQVDGKLFF. The CDR3 DNA sequence: TGTGCCAGCAGTGAAAGTCAGGTAGACGGAAAACTGTTTTTT. The rearrangement uses TRBV2 and TRBJ1-4; no clear D. The CDR3 has 14 residues. Germline assignment: CDR1 SNHLY and CDR2 FYNNEI. Trimming shortened V by 2 bases and J by 10 bases, and 14 bases separated the two germline ends.

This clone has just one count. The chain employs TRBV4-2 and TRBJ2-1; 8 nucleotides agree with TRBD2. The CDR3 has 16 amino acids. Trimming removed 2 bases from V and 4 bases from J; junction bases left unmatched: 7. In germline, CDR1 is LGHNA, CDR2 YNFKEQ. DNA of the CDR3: TGTGCCAGCAGCCAAAATAGCGGGGATCCTTACAATGAGCAGTTCTTC. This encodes CASSQNSGDPYNEQFF.

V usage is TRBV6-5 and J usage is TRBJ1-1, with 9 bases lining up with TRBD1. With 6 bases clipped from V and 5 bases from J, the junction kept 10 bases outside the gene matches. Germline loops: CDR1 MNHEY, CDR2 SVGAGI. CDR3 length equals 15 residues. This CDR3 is CASSATGGSGTEAFF. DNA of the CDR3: TGTGCCAGCAGCGCGACAGGGGGGAGTGGAACTGAAGCTTTCTTT.

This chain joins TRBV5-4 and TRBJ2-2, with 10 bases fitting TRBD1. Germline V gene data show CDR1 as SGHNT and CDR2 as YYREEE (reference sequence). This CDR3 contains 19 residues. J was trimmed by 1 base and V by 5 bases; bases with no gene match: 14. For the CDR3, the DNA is TGTGCCAGCAGTAGGGGGACAGGGGTTTCGGTTGTGAACACCGGGGAGCTGTTTTTT. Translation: CASSRGTGVSVVNTGELFF.

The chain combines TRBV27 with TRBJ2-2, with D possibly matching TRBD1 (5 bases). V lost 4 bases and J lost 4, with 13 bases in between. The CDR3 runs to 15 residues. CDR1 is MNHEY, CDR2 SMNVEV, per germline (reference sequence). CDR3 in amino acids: CASSSQGIGTGELFF. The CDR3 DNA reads TGTGCCAGCAGTTCCCAGGGTATTGGCACCGGGGAGCTGTTTTTT.

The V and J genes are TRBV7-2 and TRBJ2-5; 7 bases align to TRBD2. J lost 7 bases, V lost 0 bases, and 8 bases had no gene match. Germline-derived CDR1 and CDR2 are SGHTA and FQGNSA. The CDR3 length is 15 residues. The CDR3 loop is CASSLAQAGSGTQYF. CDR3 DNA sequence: TGTGCCAGCAGCTTAGCGCAAGCGGGGTCCGGGACCCAGTACTTC.

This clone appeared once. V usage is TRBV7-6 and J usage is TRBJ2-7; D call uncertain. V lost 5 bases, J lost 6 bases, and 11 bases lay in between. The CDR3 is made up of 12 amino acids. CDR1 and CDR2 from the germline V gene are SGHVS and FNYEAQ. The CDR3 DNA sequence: TGTGCCAGCAGCAACCTATTCTTCGAGCAGTACTTC. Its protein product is CASSNLFFEQYF.

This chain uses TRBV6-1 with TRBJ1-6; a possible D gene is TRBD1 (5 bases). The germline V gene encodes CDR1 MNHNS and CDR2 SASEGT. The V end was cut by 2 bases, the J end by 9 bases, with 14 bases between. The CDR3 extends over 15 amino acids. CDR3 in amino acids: CASSETGGEASPLHF. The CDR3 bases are TGTGCCAGCAGTGAAACGGGAGGGGAGGCTTCACCCCTCCACTTT.

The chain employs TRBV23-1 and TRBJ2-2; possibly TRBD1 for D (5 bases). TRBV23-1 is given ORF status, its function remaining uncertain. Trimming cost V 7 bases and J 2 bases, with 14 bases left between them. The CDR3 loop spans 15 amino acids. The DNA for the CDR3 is TGCGCCAGCACCTGGGCAGGGTTAAACACCGGGGAGCTGTTTTTT. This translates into CASTWAGLNTGELFF.

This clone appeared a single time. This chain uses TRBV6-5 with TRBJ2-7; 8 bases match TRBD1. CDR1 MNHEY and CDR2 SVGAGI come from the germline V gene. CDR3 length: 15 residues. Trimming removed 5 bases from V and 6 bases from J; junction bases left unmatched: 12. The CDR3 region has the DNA TGTGCCAGCAGTACCCGGACAGGGAGTTGGTCCGAGCAGTACTTC. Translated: CASSTRTGSWSEQYF.

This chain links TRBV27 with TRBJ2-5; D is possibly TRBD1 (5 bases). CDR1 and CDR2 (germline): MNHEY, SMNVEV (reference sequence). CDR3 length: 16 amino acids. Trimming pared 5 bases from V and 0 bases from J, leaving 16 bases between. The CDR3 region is CASSPGPMTYQETQYF. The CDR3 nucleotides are TGTGCCAGCAGTCCAGGGCCAATGACGTACCAAGAGACCCAGTACTTC.

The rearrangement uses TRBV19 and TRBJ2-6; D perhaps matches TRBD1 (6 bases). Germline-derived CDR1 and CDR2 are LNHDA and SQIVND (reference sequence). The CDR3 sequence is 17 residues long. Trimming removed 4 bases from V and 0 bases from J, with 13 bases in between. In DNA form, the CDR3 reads TGTGCCAGTAGTAGGGGACATCCGATCTCTGGGGCCAACGTCCTGACTTTC. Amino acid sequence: CASSRGHPISGANVLTF.

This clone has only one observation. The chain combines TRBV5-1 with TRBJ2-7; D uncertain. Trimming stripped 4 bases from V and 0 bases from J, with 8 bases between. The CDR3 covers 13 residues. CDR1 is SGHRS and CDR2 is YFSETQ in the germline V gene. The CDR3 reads CASSPSSSYEQYF. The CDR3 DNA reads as TGCGCCAGCAGCCCGTCCTCCTCCTACGAGCAGTACTTC.

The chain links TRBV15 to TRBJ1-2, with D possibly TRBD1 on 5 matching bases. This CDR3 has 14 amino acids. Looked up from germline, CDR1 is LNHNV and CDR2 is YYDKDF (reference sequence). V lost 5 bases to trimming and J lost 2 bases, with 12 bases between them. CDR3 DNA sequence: TGTGCCACCAGCGACCGCCAGGGCAACTATGGCTACACCTTC. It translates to CATSDRQGNYGYTF.

CDR3 amino acids: CASSSREGNEQYF. Written as DNA, the CDR3 is TGTGCCAGCTCCTCCAGGGAGGGAAACGAGCAGTACTTC. The rearrangement links TRBV18 to TRBJ2-5; 7 bases map to TRBD2. With the DNA end fitting TRBJ2-7 better, the J assignment may be wrong. CDR3 size: 13 residues. Germline CDR1 reads KGHSH; CDR2 reads LQKENI.